This T cell receptor (beta chain) was recorded in a study of blood T cell repertoires in COVID-19. In the study overall: The analysed material was cDNA or gDNA that came from T cells, B-cell-depleted T cells, or PBMCs.

V dropped 4 bases and J dropped 4 bases, with 18 bases sitting between them. The CDR3 is made up of 16 amino acids. Per germline, CDR1 SGHKS and CDR2 YYEKEE (reference sequence). Participants were placed into cohorts based on the clinical history they reported. Participants in the exposed group had met a COVID-19 case in the 2 weeks before joining the study. Authors' analysis steps: Counts of nucleated cells, estimated from reference gene primer amplification, were obtained. TCRdb keeps only in-frame clones here, not all; method: immunoSEQ multiplex PCR. The V and J calls and the clone size are those of that table, but D and trimming were determined from the DNA. This table holds 300,000 to 350,000 clones, 90% found once.

The V call is TRBV5-5, the J call TRBJ1-5; perhaps TRBD1 as D (5 bases). The sequence came from a woman aged 25 to 39 who had been exposed to COVID-19. Material: PBMCs or T cells enriched from blood (not recorded which). CDR3 region: CASSLSMGLVNQPQHF. The CDR3 DNA follows: TGTGCCAGCAGCCTCAGTATGGGGCTTGTAAATCAGCCCCAGCATTTT.